This TCR beta chain was observed in a study of Ad26.COV2.S vaccination and SARS-CoV-2 variants. Regarding the study as a whole: Measures of TCR breadth and depth may have fallen short of total T cell responses. Relative to placebo recipients, vaccine recipients exhibited elevated spike-specific TCR breadth.

As for treatment: roughly 20 received Ad26.COV2.S at low or high dose, single or two shots; roughly five received placebo; per-sample allocation not given. The samples date from day 63 after the first vaccine or placebo injection. An adult of 18-55 years in Boston served as donor. TCRdb's copy holds only in-frame clones and misses some; the assay was immunoSEQ multiplex PCR. The profile covers under 550,000 clones, with more than 80% appearing a single time and 10% to 15% taken by the ten largest. As concerns this clone: Its specificity is not known.

The CDR3 loop spans 15 amino acids. Germline CDR1 LGHNA, CDR2 YSLEER. V lost 3 bases and J lost 3; bases outside the gene matches: 7. The source material was peripheral blood, sampled in a trial of Ad26.COV2.S vaccine versus placebo. This TCR came from a person between 18 and 65 years old who received the Ad26.COV2.S COVID-19 vaccine or a placebo. The chain links TRBV4-3 to TRBJ1-1, with 7 bases fitting TRBD1. CDR3 in amino acids: CASSQTGLRDTEAFF. The CDR3 nucleotides are TGCGCCAGCAGCCAGACAGGGCTACGAGACACTGAAGCTTTCTTT.